One sample yielded the 10 T cell receptor beta chains listed below, sequenced in a study of T cells in localized non-small cell lung cancer. This table comes from immunoSEQ multiplex PCR, and its TCRdb copy is limited to in-frame clones, with some not included. The sample includes 45,000 to 60,000 clones, about 83% of them seen just once. Sequences were derived from peripheral blood, sampled before any cancer treatment. These receptor sequences come from a female donor at least 60 years old with stage II squamous cell lung carcinoma.

This clone is a singleton in its sample. V gene TRBV7-3 combines with J gene TRBJ2-3; TRBD1 agrees at 8 bases. The CDR3 extends over 15 amino acids. V lost 5 bases, J lost 5 bases, and 9 bases stayed unmatched. Germline V lookup: CDR1 SGHTA, CDR2 FQGTGA. The CDR3 nucleotides are TGTGCCAGCAGCGAGCGACAGGGGCGCAGAGATACGCAGTATTTT. Protein sequence: CASSERQGRRDTQYF. The variable domain in full, completed from reference TRBV7-3 and TRBJ2-3, reads GAGVSQTPSNKVTEKGKYVELRCDPISGHTALYWYRQSLGQGPEFLIYFQGTGAADDSGLPNDRFFAVRPEGSVSTLKIQRTERGDSAVYLCASSERQGRRDTQYFGPGTRLTVL.

This sequence joins TRBV27 and TRBJ1-1, with 12 bases matching TRBD1. CDR1 is MNHEY, CDR2 SMNVEV, per germline (reference sequence). The CDR3 loop spans 16 amino acids. Germline trimming cut 5 bases from V and 5 bases from J; bases unmatched to any gene: 9. The CDR3 region has the DNA TGTGCCAGCAGTCACCGGGACAGGGGGCGATGGACTGAAGCTTTCTTT. This encodes CASSHRDRGRWTEAFF.

The chain employs TRBV5-1 and TRBJ2-7; D is perhaps TRBD1 (6 bases). V lost 5 bases to trimming and J lost 1 base, with 13 bases between them. Germline-derived CDR1 and CDR2 are SGHRS and YFSETQ. This CDR3 has 14 residues. The CDR3 DNA follows: TGCGCCAGCAGATCTTCCGGACAGTCCTACGAGCAGTACTTC. Protein: CASRSSGQSYEQYF.

This chain uses TRBV6-5 with TRBJ2-5; 10 bases agree with TRBD1. The germline gives CDR1 MNHEY, CDR2 SVGAGI. V lost 5 bases to trimming and J lost 5 bases; unmatched junction nucleotides: 8. The CDR3 is 15 amino acids. CDR3 region: CASSTGQGKGETQYF. CDR3 sequence (DNA): TGTGCCAGCAGTACGGGACAGGGGAAGGGGGAGACCCAGTACTTC.

The chain couples TRBV6-5 to TRBJ2-1; 7 bases are a match to TRBD1. The CDR3 totals 14 residues. CDR1 MNHEY and CDR2 SVGAGI come from the germline V gene. J was trimmed by 9 bases and V by 3 bases; bases with no gene match: 8. CDR3 DNA: TGTGCCAGCAGTTATCCCGGGACAGTCGCTGAGCAGTTCTTC. The encoded protein is CASSYPGTVAEQFF.

The rearrangement uses TRBV6-5 and TRBJ2-3, with TRBD2 as a possible D gene (7 bases). The CDR3 spans 15 residues. V was trimmed by 6 bases and J by 2 bases, leaving 15 bases between them. Germline V gives CDR1 MNHEY, CDR2 SVGAGI. The CDR3 here is CASSRGGSFTDTQYF. The CDR3 region has the DNA TGTGCCAGCAGCCGCGGGGGCTCTTTCACAGATACGCAGTATTTT.

The chain links TRBV7-6 to TRBJ1-4; D is possibly TRBD1 (5 bases). The V end lost 3 bases, the J end lost 1 base, and 12 bases lay between the germline ends. The CDR3 covers 16 residues. Germline-derived CDR1 and CDR2 are SGHVS and FNYEAQ. CDR3 in amino acids: CASSLNRGGTNEKLFF. CDR3 sequence (DNA): TGTGCCAGCAGCTTGAACCGTGGGGGAACTAATGAAAAACTGTTTTTT.

The genes are TRBV19 and TRBJ1-2, with D uncertain. Germline loops: CDR1 LNHDA, CDR2 SQIVND (reference sequence). Between the trimmed V and J ends, which lost 3 bases and 2 bases, there was a span of 13 bases. The CDR3 runs 15 residues. The CDR3 sequence: CASSISPYGNYGYTF. In DNA form, the CDR3 reads TGTGCCAGTAGTATCAGCCCCTACGGAAACTATGGCTACACCTTC.

V gene TRBV10-3 combines with J gene TRBJ2-7; D is perhaps TRBD2 (5 bases). V was clipped by 3 bases and J by 9 bases, with 24 bases between them. This CDR3 comprises 16 residues. Germline CDR1 and CDR2: ENHRY and SYGVKD. CDR3 in DNA: TGTGCCATCAGTGATCTCGGACGGGTTACCTACGAGGGGCAGTACTTC. This sequence encodes CAISDLGRVTYEGQYF.

The chain couples TRBV6-5 to TRBJ1-1; D unresolved. Germline V gene data show CDR1 as MNHEY and CDR2 as SVGAGI. V dropped 7 bases and J dropped 3 bases, with 15 bases sitting between them. This CDR3 contains 14 residues. CDR3 bases: TGTGCCAGCACCTCGACATTAAGGTACACTGAAGCTTTCTTT. It specifies CASTSTLRYTEAFF.